The text below deals with one TCR beta chain. Individuals aged about 18 to 95 years were recruited from about two dozen US areas. CDR3 length: 16 amino acids. The V end was cut by 1 base, the J end by 2 bases, with 12 bases between. The germline gives CDR1 WSHSY, CDR2 SAAADI. The data were taken from a study of blood T cell repertoires in COVID-19. Study processing details: Estimation of nucleated cell counts was performed using reference gene primer amplification. Produced via immunoSEQ multiplex PCR; TCRdb's table is partial and in-frame only. Clone size and V and J calls were adopted from that table, with D and trimming inferred from the DNA. Seen here are about 400,000 clones, about 90% observed once, and the top ten hold 3%.

This receptor was taken from a woman in her 30s who had recovered from COVID-19. The sample was PBMCs or T cells enriched from blood (not recorded which). The chain has TRBV10-2 and TRBJ1-5; D not resolved. The CDR3 DNA reads as TGCGCCAGCAGTGAGTTCCACGTCGGTCGCAATCAGCCCCAGCATTTT. This encodes CASSEFHVGRNQPQHF.